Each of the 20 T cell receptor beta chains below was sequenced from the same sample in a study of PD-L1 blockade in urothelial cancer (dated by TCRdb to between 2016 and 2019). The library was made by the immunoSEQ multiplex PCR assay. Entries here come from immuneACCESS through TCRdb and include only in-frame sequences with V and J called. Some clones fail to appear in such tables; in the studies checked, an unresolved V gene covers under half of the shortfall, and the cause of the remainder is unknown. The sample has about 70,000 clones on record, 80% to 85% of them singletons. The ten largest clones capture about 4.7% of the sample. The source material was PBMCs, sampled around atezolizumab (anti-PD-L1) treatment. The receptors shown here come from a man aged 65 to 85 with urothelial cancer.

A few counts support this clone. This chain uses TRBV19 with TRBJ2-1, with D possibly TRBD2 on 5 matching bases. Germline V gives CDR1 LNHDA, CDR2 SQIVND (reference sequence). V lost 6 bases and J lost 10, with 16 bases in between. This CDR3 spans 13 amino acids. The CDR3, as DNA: TGTGCCAGTAGCCCCCTGAGTAGCGCGGAGCAGTTCTTC. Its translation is CASSPLSSAEQFF.

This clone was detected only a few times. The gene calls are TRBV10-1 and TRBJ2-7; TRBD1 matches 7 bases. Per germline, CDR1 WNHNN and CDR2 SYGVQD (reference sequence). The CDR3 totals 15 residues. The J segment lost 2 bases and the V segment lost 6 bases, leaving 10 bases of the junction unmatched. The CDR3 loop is CASSGTDPFTYEQYF. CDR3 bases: TGCGCCAGCAGCGGGACAGATCCTTTTACCTACGAGCAGTACTTC.

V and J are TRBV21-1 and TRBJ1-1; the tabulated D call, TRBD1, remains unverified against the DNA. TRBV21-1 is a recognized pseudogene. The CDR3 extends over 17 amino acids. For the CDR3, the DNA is TGTGCCAGCAGCCCAGCTTCGGACACCTTCTGGGAAACTGAAGCTTTCTTT. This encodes CASSPASDTFWETEAFF.

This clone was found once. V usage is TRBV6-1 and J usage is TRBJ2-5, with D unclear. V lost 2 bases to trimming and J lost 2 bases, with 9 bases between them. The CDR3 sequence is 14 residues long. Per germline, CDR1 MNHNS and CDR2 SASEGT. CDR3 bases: TGTGCCAGCAGTGAATCCAACAGACAAGAGACCCAGTACTTC. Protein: CASSESNRQETQYF.

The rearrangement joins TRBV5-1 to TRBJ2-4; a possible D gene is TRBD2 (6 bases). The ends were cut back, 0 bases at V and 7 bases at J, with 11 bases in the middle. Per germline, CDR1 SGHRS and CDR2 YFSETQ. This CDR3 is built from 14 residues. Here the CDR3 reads CASSLAAGSNIQYF. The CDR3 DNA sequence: TGCGCCAGCAGCTTGGCCGCGGGGTCGAACATTCAGTACTTC.

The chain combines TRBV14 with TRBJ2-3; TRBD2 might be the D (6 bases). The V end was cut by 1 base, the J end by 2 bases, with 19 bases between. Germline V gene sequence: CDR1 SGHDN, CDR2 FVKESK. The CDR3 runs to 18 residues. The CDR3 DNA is TGTGCCAGCAGCCAAGGGTGGAGGCGAGCGGGCATCACAGATACGCAGTATTTT. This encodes CASSQGWRRAGITDTQYF.

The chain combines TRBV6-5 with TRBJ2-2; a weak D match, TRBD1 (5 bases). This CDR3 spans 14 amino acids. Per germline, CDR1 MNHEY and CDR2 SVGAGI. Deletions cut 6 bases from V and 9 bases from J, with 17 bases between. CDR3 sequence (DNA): TGTGCCAGCAGCAGCTCAAGGGGCCTCCGGGAGCTGTTTTTT. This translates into CASSSSRGLRELFF.

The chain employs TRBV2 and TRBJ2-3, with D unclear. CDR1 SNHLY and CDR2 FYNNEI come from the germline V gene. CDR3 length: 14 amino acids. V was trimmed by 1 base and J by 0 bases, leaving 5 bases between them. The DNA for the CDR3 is TGTGCCAGCAGTGAAGTAATCAGCACAGATACGCAGTATTTT. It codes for CASSEVISTDTQYF.

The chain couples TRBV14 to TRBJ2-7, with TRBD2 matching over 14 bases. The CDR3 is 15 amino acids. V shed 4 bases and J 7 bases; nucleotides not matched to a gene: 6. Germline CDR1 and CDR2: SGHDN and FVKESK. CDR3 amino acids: CASSPKGLAGVEQYF. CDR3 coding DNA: TGTGCCAGCAGCCCAAAGGGACTAGCGGGAGTTGAGCAGTACTTC.

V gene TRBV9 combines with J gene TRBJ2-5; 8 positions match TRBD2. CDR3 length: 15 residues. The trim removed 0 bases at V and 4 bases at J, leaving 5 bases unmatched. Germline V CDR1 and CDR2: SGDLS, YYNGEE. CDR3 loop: CASSVAGGMSETQYF. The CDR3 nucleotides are TGTGCCAGCAGCGTAGCGGGGGGGATGTCAGAGACCCAGTACTTC.

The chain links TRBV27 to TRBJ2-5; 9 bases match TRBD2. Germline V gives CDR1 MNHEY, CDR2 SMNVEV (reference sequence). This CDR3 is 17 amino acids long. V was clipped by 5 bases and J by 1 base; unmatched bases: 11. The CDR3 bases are TGTGCCAGCAGTGCCAGTGGCGGGAGGGCCATCCAAGAGACCCAGTACTTC. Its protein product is CASSASGGRAIQETQYF.

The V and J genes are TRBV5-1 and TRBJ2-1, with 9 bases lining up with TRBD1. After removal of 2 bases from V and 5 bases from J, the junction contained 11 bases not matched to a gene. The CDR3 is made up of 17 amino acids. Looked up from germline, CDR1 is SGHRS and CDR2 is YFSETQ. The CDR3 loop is CASSFSPGQGAHNEQFF. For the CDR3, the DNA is TGCGCCAGCAGCTTTTCGCCGGGACAGGGTGCCCACAATGAGCAGTTCTTC.

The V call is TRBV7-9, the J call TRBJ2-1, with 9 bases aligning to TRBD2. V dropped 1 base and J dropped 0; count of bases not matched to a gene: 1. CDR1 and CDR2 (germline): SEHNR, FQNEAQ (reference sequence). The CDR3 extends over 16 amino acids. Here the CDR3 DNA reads TGTGCCAGCAGCTTAGGACTAGCGGACTCCTACAATGAGCAGTTCTTC. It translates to CASSLGLADSYNEQFF.

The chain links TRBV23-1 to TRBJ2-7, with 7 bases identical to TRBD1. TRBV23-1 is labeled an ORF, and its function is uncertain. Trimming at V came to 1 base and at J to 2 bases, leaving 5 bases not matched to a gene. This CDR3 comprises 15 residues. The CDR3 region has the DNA TGCGCCAGCAGTCAATACGCAGGGGGACCCTACGAGCAGTACTTC. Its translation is CASSQYAGGPYEQYF.

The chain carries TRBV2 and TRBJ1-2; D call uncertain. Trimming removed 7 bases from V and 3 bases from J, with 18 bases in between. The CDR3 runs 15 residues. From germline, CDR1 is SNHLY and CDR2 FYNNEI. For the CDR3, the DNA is TGTGCCAGCACCATGGAGGCAGGCCGTGACTATGGCTACACCTTC. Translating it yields CASTMEAGRDYGYTF.

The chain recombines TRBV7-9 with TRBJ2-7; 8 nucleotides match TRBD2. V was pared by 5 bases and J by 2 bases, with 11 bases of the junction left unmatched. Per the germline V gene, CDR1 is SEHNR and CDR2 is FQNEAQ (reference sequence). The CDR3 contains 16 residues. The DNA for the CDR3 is TGTGCCAGCAGCCAAACCGGGACTAGTAGAACCTACGAGCAGTACTTC. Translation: CASSQTGTSRTYEQYF.

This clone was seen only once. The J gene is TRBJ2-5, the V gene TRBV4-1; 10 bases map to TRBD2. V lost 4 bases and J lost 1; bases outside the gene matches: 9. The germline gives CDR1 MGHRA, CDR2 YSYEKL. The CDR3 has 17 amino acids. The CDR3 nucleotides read TGCGCCAGCAGCCGAGGGGAAGCGGGAGGGCCCCAAGAGACCCAGTACTTC. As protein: CASSRGEAGGPQETQYF.

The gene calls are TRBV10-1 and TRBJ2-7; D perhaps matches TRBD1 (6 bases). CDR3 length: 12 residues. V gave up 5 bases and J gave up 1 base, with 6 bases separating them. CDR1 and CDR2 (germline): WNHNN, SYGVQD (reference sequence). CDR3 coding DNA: TGCGCCAGCAGTACAGGGTCCTACGAGCAGTACTTC. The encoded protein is CASSTGSYEQYF.

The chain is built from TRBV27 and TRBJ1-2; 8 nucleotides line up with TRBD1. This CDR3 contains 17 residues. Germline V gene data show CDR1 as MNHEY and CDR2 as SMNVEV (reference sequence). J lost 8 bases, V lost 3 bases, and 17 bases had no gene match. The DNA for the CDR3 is TGTGCCAGCAGTTTGATCAAGGACAGGGCAGGCTTCGGGGGCTACACCTTC. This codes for CASSLIKDRAGFGGYTF.

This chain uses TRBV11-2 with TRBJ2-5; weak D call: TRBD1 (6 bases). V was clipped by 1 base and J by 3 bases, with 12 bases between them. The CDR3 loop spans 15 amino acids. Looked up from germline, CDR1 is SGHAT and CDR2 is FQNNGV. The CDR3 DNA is TGTGCCAGCAGCTTAGCCTTGCGGACAGAAGAGACCCAGTACTTC. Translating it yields CASSLALRTEETQYF.